The text below deals with one T cell receptor (beta chain). The assay was immunoSEQ multiplex PCR, and TCRdb's table has in-frame clones only and misses some. The sample includes roughly 57,000 clones, roughly three quarters of them seen just once. The CDR3 extends over 16 amino acids. V was clipped by 3 bases and J by 1 base, with 13 bases between them. CDR1 and CDR2 (germline): WSHSY, SAAADI. The data are from a study of OX40 agonist ivuxolimab in advanced cancers. The rearrangement links TRBV10-2 to TRBJ2-1; no definite D call. The TCR sequence derives from an adult with an advanced solid tumor such as melanoma, head and neck, liver or kidney cancer. The input for sequencing was CD4+ or CD8+ T cells sorted from blood, taken in a trial of the OX40 agonist ivuxolimab. The CDR3 spells CASSDIGIGSYNEQFF. The DNA for the CDR3 is TGCGCCAGCAGTGACATTGGGATCGGGTCCTACAATGAGCAGTTCTTC.